A single sample gave rise to the 23 T cell receptor beta chains below, sequenced in a study of T cell repertoires in cytomegalovirus infection. In TCRdb, the reads were re-called with MiXCR into one record per CDR3 protein. The data hold about 490,000 distinct CDR3 sequences, with around 11% observed a single time. Sequencing used PBMCs. All receptors derive from a human donor in good health (CMV status not recorded). Some clones in this sample may be carry-over from other donors' samples.

This chain joins TRBV4-2 and TRBJ2-1; D may be TRBD2 (5 bases). Germline CDR1 is LGHNA and CDR2 is YNFKEQ. Trimming removed 4 bases from V and 6 bases from J, with 16 bases in between. The CDR3 length is 15 residues. The CDR3 nucleotides are TGTGCCAGCAGCCGAGGACCGACTAAACCCAATGAGCAGTTCTTC. Residues: CASSRGPTKPNEQFF.

This clonotype was observed many times. CDR3 bases: TGTGCCAGCTCACCAAAGGGTCCAGATACGCAGTATTTT. Translation gives CASSPKGPDTQYF. The chain recombines TRBV18 with TRBJ2-3, with unresolved D. V was cut by 2 bases and J by 4 bases, with 7 bases left in between. The CDR3 is 13 residues long. Germline V gene sequence: CDR1 KGHSH, CDR2 LQKENI.

The V call is TRBV6-2 or TRBV6-3, the J call TRBJ2-3; no firm D call. The CDR3 is 12 amino acids. Germline CDR1 MNHEY, CDR2 SVGEGT. V lost 3 bases and J 5 bases, leaving 6 bases between the germline ends. CDR3 sequence (DNA): TGTGCCAGCAGTTATAGGGAAGATACGCAGTATTTT. Translating it yields CASSYREDTQYF.

This clonotype was counted ten times or more. This sequence joins TRBV28 and TRBJ2-5; 10 bases match TRBD2. Germline loops: CDR1 MDHEN, CDR2 SYDVKM. Germline trimming cut 5 bases from V and 0 bases from J; bases unmatched to any gene: 3. This CDR3 has 15 amino acids. The DNA of the CDR3 is TGTGCCAGCAGTGCTAGCGGGGGAAACCAAGAGACCCAGTACTTC. Amino acids: CASSASGGNQETQYF.

The chain carries TRBV5-5 and TRBJ2-7; 7 bases align to TRBD1. V was pared by 3 bases and J by 0 bases, with 3 bases of the junction left unmatched. The CDR3 spans 14 residues. Per germline, CDR1 SGHKS and CDR2 YYEKEE (reference sequence). CDR3 sequence reads: CASSWGQYSYEQYF. DNA for the CDR3: TGTGCCAGCAGCTGGGGACAGTACTCCTACGAGCAGTACTTC.

This clonotype was seen at least ten times. The gene calls are TRBV19 and TRBJ2-2; 9 bases map to TRBD1. V shed 3 bases, J shed 4 bases, and the junction held 3 bases outside the gene matches. Germline assignment: CDR1 LNHDA and CDR2 SQIVND (reference sequence). The CDR3 covers 15 residues. The CDR3 region has the DNA TGTGCCAGTAGTATGGACAGGGGCCTCACCGGGGAGCTGTTTTTT. As protein: CASSMDRGLTGELFF.

This clonotype was detected ten times or more. V usage is TRBV5-5 and J usage is TRBJ2-3; TRBD1 matches at 9 bases. The CDR3 totals 15 residues. Germline V gene data show CDR1 as SGHKS and CDR2 as YYEKEE (reference sequence). V lost 4 bases and J lost 5; bases outside the gene matches: 8. CDR3 nucleotides: TGTGCCAGCAGCCCCGGGGGGACAGGGATAGATACGCAGTATTTT. This encodes CASSPGGTGIDTQYF.

The chain links TRBV7-3 to TRBJ1-1; D may be TRBD1 (5 bases). The CDR3 runs to 14 residues. V shed 1 base and J shed 4 bases, with 10 bases lying between them. The germline gives CDR1 SGHTA, CDR2 FQGTGA. CDR3 residues: CASSLRAGGTEAFF. CDR3 coding DNA: TGTGCCAGCAGCTTAAGGGCCGGGGGCACTGAAGCTTTCTTT.

The chain recombines TRBV28 with TRBJ2-3; D might be TRBD1 (6 bases). The V and J ends lost 2 bases and 3 bases respectively, with 12 bases between them. Looked up from germline, CDR1 is MDHEN and CDR2 is SYDVKM. This CDR3 comprises 15 residues. In DNA, the CDR3 is TGTGCCAGCAGTTTACCGGACAGCTTTACAGATACGCAGTATTTT. Translated, it gives CASSLPDSFTDTQYF.

This chain connects TRBV5-4 to TRBJ2-7; the D gene is possibly TRBD2 (6 bases). CDR3 length: 15 amino acids. V was shortened by 0 bases and J by 4 bases, with 14 bases between the two germline ends. The V gene's germline CDR1 is SGHNT and CDR2 YYREEE (reference sequence). CDR3 in DNA: TGTGCCAGCAGCTTGGCTCTTCCCAGCGGGTACGAGCAGTACTTC. Encoded protein: CASSLALPSGYEQYF.

This clonotype was observed at least ten times. The V and J genes are TRBV20-1 and TRBJ2-2; 8 bases fit TRBD1. The trim removed 8 bases at V and 1 base at J, leaving 6 bases unmatched. Germline CDR1 reads DFQATT; CDR2 reads SNEGSKA (reference sequence). This CDR3 has 14 amino acids. The CDR3 loop reads CSISGTGNTGELFF. DNA of the CDR3: TGCAGTATCTCCGGGACAGGGAACACCGGGGAGCTGTTTTTT.

In its sample, this clonotype was seen many times. CDR3 sequence (DNA): TGTGCCAGCAGCTTGCCCACAGGGCCAACTAATGAAAAACTGTTTTTT. This translates into CASSLPTGPTNEKLFF. The chain uses TRBV7-2 and TRBJ1-4; tentatively, D is TRBD1 (6 bases). Germline V CDR1 and CDR2: SGHTA, FQGNSA. The CDR3 has 16 residues. The ends were cut back, 3 bases at V and 0 bases at J, with 11 bases in the middle.

This clonotype was counted between two and nine times. The CDR3 protein is CSVGAPLTDTQYF. In DNA form, the CDR3 reads TGCAGCGTTGGCGCACCCTTGACAGATACGCAGTATTTT. V and J are TRBV29-1 and TRBJ2-3, with D hard to call. The CDR3 has 13 residues. Germline CDR1 reads SQVTM; CDR2 reads ANQGSEA. V lost 4 bases and J 3 bases, leaving 11 bases between the germline ends.

This clonotype was counted only a few times. The genes are TRBV5-8 and TRBJ1-1; no clear D gene. The CDR3 spans 15 residues. Per germline, CDR1 SGHTS and CDR2 YDEGEE. The V and J ends lost 0 bases and 2 bases respectively, with 11 bases between them. For the CDR3, the DNA is TGTGCCAGCAGCTTGGGTGGGATCCTTAACACTGAAGCTTTCTTT. Residues: CASSLGGILNTEAFF.

This clonotype was found many times. The chain is built from TRBV29-1 and TRBJ2-7, with unresolved D. This CDR3 region has 12 residues. The germline CDR1 and CDR2 sequences are SQVTM and ANQGSEA. V was cut by 6 bases and J by 2 bases, with 11 bases left in between. CDR3 DNA: TGCAGCGTGGTTCAGACAACCTACGAGCAGTACTTC. Translating gives CSVVQTTYEQYF.

This clonotype was seen at least ten times. The gene calls are TRBV12-3 or TRBV12-4 and TRBJ1-2, with a weak D call TRBD1 (5 bases). The CDR3 totals 12 residues. V was shortened by 4 bases and J by 4 bases, with 7 bases between the two germline ends. CDR3 residues: CASSWGGYGYTF. The CDR3 DNA reads as TGTGCCAGCAGTTGGGGGGGCTATGGCTACACCTTC.

There are many counts of this clonotype. The chain has TRBV7-2 and TRBJ2-2; D is perhaps TRBD1 or TRBD2 (5 bases each). Trimming took 4 bases from V and 6 from J, leaving 9 bases between them. CDR1 and CDR2 (germline): SGHTA, FQGNSA. This CDR3 contains 13 residues. The CDR3 is CASSYRRAGELFF. For the CDR3, the DNA is TGTGCCAGCAGCTACAGGCGGGCCGGGGAGCTGTTTTTT.

This clonotype was recorded at least ten times. The V call is TRBV7-6, the J call TRBJ2-1; TRBD2 is a possible D gene (5 bases). V gave up 9 bases and J gave up 0 bases, with 15 bases separating them. CDR3 length: 15 amino acids. The germline CDR1 and CDR2 sequences are SGHVS and FNYEAQ. Written as DNA, the CDR3 is TGTGCCAGTTCGGAGGCCACTCTCTCCTACAATGAGCAGTTCTTC. Its protein product is CASSEATLSYNEQFF.

This clonotype was counted ten times or more. V usage is TRBV6-1 and J usage is TRBJ2-1; 7 bases map to TRBD2. The CDR3 covers 15 residues. V gave up 2 bases and J gave up 4 bases; unmatched junction bases: 5. Germline assignment: CDR1 MNHNS and CDR2 SASEGT. The CDR3 protein is CASSEQWGGYNEQFF. The CDR3 nucleotides read TGTGCCAGCAGTGAACAGTGGGGGGGGTACAATGAGCAGTTCTTC.

This clonotype occurred many times. The chain uses TRBV7-3 and TRBJ2-5; D unresolved. Per germline, CDR1 SGHTA and CDR2 FQGTGA. This CDR3 spans 13 amino acids. V was trimmed by 3 bases and J by 3 bases, leaving 8 bases between them. CDR3 bases: TGTGCCAGCAGCTTGAGGTACGAAGAGACCCAGTACTTC. This translates into CASSLRYEETQYF.

This clonotype came up many times. The V and J genes are TRBV7-9 and TRBJ2-5; TRBD2 matches 13 bases. V shed 5 bases, J shed 4 bases, and the junction held 4 bases outside the gene matches. Germline CDR1 is SEHNR and CDR2 is FQNEAQ (reference sequence). The CDR3 loop spans 15 amino acids. CDR3 residues: CASSGLAGVRETQYF. The CDR3, as DNA: TGTGCCAGCAGCGGACTAGCGGGAGTACGAGAGACCCAGTACTTC.

This clonotype has at least ten counts. The rearrangement links TRBV7-2 to TRBJ2-3, with 14 bases that match TRBD2. Losses at the gene ends were 3 bases for V and 5 bases for J; bases not matched to a gene: 7. Per the germline V gene, CDR1 is SGHTA and CDR2 is FQGNSA. This CDR3 contains 17 residues. CDR3: CASSLGTSGRSEDTQYF. CDR3 DNA sequence: TGTGCCAGCAGCTTGGGGACTAGCGGGAGATCGGAAGATACGCAGTATTTT.

This clonotype was recorded at least ten times. The chain combines TRBV28 with TRBJ2-1; 8 positions match TRBD2. This CDR3 is built from 17 residues. Germline CDR1 MDHEN, CDR2 SYDVKM. V dropped 1 base and J dropped 0; count of bases not matched to a gene: 5. CDR3 region: CASSLSLAGPSYNEQFF. As DNA, the CDR3 is TGTGCCAGCAGTTTATCCTTAGCGGGACCCTCCTACAATGAGCAGTTCTTC.